The next 3 T cell receptor beta chains were all read from a single sample in a study of tumor and adjacent non-tumor tissue in lung cancer. No cell sorting was done before RNA was extracted from the tissue. The normal lung tissue was taken more than 3 cm from the tumor edge. Three rounds of nested PCR, following a modified ARM-PCR protocol, produced the TCRbeta library. A single record per CDR3 protein comes from TCRdb applying MiXCR to the multiplex PCR reads. The sample contains over 80,000 distinct CDR3 sequences, 80% of which appear only once. Sequencing was done on a sample of distant non-tumor lung tissue. These receptors came from a man in his 60s with small cell lung cancer.

For this clonotype: In this CDR3 the conserved last residue, phenylalanine or tryptophan, is missing, so a read error is likely. This sequence joins TRBV4-1 and TRBJ1-5; unclear D gene. Germline V gives CDR1 MGHRA, CDR2 YSYEKL. This CDR3 contains 15 residues. The CDR3 bases are TGCGCCAACAGCCAAGATCATAGGGCTGGTCAGCCCCAGCATTTG. It translates to CANSQDHRAGQPQHL.

On this clonotype: A junction boundary mismatches the germline segment, possibly from a read error. The chain couples TRBV6-5 to TRBJ2-3; D not resolved. This CDR3 has 14 amino acids. The germline V gene encodes CDR1 MNHEY and CDR2 SVGAGI. In nucleotides, the CDR3 is TGTACCAGCAGTTCAGGCTATGGCAGAGATACGCAGTATTTT. Translating it yields CTSSSGYGRDTQYF.

About this clonotype itself: A read error may account for a junction end that differs from germline. The chain carries TRBV4-2 and TRBJ2-2; D is ambiguous. CDR3 length: 16 amino acids. Germline CDR1 and CDR2: LGHNA and YNFKEQ. CDR3: CASRQDLRTNTWGLFF. The DNA for the CDR3 is TGTGCCAGCAGGCAAGATCTGAGGACCAACACCTGGGGGCTGTTTTTT.